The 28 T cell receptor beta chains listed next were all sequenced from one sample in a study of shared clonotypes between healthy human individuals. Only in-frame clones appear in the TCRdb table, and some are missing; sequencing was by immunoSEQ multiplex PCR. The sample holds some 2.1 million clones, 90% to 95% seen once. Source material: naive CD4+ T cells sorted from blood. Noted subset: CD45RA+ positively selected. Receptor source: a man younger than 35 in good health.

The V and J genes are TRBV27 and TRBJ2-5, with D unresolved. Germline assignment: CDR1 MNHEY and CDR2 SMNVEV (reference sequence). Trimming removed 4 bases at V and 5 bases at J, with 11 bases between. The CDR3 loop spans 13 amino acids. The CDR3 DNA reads TGTGCCAGCAGTTGGGCCGACGGGGAGACCCAGTACTTC. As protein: CASSWADGETQYF.

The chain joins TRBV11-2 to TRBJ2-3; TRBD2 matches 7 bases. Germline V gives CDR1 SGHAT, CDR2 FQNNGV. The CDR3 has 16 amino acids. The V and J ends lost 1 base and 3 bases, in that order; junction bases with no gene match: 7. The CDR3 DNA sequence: TGTGCCAGCAGCTTAGGCTTAGGCGGGGGAACAGATACGCAGTATTTT. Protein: CASSLGLGGGTDTQYF.

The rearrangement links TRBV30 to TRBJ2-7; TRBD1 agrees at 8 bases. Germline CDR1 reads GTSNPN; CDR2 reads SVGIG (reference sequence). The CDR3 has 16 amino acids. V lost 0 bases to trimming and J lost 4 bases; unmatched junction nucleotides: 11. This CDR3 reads CAWSVLSGQGIYEQYF. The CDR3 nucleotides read TGTGCCTGGAGTGTACTCTCTGGACAGGGAATATACGAGCAGTACTTC.

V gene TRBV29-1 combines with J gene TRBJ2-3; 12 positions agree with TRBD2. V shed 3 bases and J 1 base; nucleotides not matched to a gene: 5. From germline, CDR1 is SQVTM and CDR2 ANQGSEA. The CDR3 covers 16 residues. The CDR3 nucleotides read TGCAGCGTTGACCCCGGACTAGCGGGGCGCACAGATACGCAGTATTTT. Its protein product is CSVDPGLAGRTDTQYF.

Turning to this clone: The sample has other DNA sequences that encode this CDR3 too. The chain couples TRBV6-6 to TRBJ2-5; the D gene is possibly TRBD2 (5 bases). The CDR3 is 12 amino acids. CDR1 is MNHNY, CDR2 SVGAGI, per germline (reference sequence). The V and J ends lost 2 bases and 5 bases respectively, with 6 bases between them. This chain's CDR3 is CASSYRRETQYF. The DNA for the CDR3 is TGTGCCAGCAGTTACAGGAGGGAGACCCAGTACTTC.

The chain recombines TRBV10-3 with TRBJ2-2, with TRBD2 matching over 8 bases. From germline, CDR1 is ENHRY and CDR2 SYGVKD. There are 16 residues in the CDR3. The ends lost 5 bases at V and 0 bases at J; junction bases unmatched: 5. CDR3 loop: CAISPRAGANTGELFF. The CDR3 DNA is TGTGCCATCAGTCCGAGAGCGGGGGCGAACACCGGGGAGCTGTTTTTT.

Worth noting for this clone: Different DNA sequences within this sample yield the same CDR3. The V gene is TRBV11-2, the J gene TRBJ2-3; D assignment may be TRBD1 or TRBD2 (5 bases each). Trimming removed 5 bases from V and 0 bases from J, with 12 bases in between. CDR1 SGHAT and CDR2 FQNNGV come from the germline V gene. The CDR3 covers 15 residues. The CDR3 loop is CASSLGGFSTDTQYF. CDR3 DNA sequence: TGTGCCAGCAGCCTTGGGGGATTTAGCACAGATACGCAGTATTTT. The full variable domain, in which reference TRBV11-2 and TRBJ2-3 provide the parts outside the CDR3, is EAGVAQSPRYKIIEKRQSVAFWCNPISGHATLYWYQQILGQGPKLLIQFQNNGVVDDSQLPKDRFSAERLKGVDSTLKIQPAKLEDSAVYLCASSLGGFSTDTQYFGPGTRLTVL.

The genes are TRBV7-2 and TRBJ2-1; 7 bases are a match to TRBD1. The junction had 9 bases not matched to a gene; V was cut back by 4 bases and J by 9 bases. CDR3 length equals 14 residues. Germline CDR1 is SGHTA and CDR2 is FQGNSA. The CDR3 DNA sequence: TGTGCCAGCAGCTCTGACAGGGATTTAGGTGAGCAGTTCTTC. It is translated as CASSSDRDLGEQFF. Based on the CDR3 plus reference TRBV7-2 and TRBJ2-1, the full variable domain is GAGVSQSPSNKVTEKGKDVELRCDPISGHTALYWYRQSLGQGLEFLIYFQGNSAPDKSGLPSDRFSAERTGGSVSTLTIQRTQQEDSAVYLCASSSDRDLGEQFFGPGTRLTVL.

CDR3 loop: CASSVGAGAQYF. CDR3 nucleotides: TGTGCCAGCAGTGTGGGCGCGGGGGCCCAGTACTTC. The V and J genes are TRBV25-1 and TRBJ2-5, with 7 positions matching TRBD2. The J segment lost 9 bases and the V segment lost 4 bases, leaving 5 bases of the junction unmatched. This CDR3 has 12 residues. The V gene's germline CDR1 is MGHDK and CDR2 SYGVNS.

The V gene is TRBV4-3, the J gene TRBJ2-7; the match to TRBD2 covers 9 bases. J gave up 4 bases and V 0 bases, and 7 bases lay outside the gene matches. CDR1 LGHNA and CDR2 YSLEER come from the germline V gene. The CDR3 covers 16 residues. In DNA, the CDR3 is TGCGCCAGCAGCCAAGATGCGATAGCGGGGGAGTACGAGCAGTACTTC. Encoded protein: CASSQDAIAGEYEQYF.

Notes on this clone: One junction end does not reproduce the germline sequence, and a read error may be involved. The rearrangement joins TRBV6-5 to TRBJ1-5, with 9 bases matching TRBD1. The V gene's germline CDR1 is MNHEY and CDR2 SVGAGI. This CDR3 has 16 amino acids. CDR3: CAISSGQGDSNQPQHF. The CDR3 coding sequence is TGTGCCATCAGTTCGGGACAGGGAGATAGCAATCAGCCCCAGCATTTT.

The CDR3 DNA sequence: TGCGCCAGCAGCGTAGCGGGGGCTGAGGGACAGCCCCAGCATTTT. Its translation: CASSVAGAEGQPQHF. The V gene is TRBV5-1, the J gene TRBJ1-5, with a tentative D call TRBD1 (6 bases). Germline CDR1 SGHRS, CDR2 YFSETQ. V was cut by 4 bases and J by 7 bases, with 18 bases left in between. The CDR3 extends over 15 amino acids.

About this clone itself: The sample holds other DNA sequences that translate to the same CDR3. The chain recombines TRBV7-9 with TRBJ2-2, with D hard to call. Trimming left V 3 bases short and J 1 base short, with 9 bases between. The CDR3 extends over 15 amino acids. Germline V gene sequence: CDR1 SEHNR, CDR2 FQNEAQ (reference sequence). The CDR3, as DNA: TGTGCCAGCAGCTTTTCCGGCGGGAACACCGGGGAGCTGTTTTTT. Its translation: CASSFSGGNTGELFF.

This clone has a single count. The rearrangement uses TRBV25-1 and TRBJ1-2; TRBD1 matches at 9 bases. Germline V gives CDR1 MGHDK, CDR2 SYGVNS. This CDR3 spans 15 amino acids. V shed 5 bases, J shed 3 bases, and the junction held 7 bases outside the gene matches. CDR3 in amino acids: CASSPRDRDHYGYTF. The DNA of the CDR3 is TGTGCCAGCAGTCCCCGGGACAGGGACCACTATGGCTACACCTTC.

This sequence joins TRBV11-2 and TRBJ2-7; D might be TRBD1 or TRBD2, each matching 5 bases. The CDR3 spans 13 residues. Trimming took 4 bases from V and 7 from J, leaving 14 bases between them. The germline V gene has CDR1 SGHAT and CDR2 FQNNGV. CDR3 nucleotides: TGTGCCAGCAGCTGGGACGGTAAAGGGGAGCAGTACTTC. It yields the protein CASSWDGKGEQYF.

CDR3 DNA sequence: TGTGCCTGGACGGAGGGGAGGTATCAGCCCCAGCATTTT. Amino acids: CAWTEGRYQPQHF. The genes are TRBV30 and TRBJ1-5; D might be TRBD1 (5 bases). CDR1 and CDR2 (germline): GTSNPN, SVGIG (reference sequence). V shed 4 bases and J shed 5 bases, with 12 bases lying between them. This CDR3 is built from 13 residues.

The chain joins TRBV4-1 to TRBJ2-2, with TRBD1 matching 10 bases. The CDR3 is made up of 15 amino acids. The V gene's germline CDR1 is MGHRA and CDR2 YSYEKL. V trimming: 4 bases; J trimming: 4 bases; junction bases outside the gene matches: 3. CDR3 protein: CASSRGTGVTGELFF. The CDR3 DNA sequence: TGCGCCAGCAGCCGCGGGACAGGGGTCACCGGGGAGCTGTTTTTT.

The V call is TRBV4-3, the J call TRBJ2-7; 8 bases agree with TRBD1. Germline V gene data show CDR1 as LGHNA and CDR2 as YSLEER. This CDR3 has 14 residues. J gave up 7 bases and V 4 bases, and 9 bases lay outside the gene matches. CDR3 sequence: CASSLPTGEVEQYF. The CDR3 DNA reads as TGCGCCAGCAGCCTTCCGACAGGGGAGGTAGAGCAGTACTTC.

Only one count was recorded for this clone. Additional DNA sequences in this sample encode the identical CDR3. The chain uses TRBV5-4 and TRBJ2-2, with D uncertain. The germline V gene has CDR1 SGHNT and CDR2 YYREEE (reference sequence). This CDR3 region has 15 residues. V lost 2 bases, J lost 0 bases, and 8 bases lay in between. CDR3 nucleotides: TGTGCCAGCAGCTTAGGCCGATCGAACACCGGGGAGCTGTTTTTT. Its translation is CASSLGRSNTGELFF.

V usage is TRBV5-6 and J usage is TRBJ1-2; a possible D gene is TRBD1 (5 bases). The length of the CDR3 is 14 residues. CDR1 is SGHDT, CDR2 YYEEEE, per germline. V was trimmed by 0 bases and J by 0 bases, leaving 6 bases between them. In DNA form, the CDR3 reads TGTGCCAGCAGCTTGGACAGGACTAACTATGGCTACACCTTC. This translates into CASSLDRTNYGYTF.

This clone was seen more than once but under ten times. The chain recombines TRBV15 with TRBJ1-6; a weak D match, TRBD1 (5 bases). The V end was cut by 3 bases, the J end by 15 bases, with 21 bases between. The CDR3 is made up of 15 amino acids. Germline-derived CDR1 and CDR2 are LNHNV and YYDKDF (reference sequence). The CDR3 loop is CATSRSPETASVLHF. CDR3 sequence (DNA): TGTGCCACCAGCAGGAGTCCCGAGACAGCGTCCGTCCTCCACTTT.

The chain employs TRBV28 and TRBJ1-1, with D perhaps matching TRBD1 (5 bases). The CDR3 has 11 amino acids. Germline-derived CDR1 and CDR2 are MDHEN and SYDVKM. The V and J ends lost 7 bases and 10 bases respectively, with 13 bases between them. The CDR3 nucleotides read TGTGCCAGCACCGAGGGGCAGGGAGCTTTCTTT. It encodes CASTEGQGAFF.

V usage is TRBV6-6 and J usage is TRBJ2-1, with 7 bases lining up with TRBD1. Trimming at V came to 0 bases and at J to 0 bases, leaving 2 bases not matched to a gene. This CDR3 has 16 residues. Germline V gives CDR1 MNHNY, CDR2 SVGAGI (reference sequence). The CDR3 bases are TGTGCCAGCAGTTACTCGACAGGGAGCTCCTACAATGAGCAGTTCTTC. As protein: CASSYSTGSSYNEQFF.

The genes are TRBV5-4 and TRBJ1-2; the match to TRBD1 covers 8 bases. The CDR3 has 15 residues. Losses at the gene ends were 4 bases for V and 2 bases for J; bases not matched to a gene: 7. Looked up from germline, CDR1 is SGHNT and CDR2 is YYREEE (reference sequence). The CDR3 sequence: CASSNPGTGNYGYTF. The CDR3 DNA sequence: TGTGCCAGCAGCAACCCCGGGACAGGAAACTATGGCTACACCTTC.

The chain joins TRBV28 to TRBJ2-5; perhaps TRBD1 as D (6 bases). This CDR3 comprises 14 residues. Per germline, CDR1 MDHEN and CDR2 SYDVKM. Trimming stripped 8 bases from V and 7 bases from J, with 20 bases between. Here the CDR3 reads CASQTGIRTATQYF. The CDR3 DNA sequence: TGTGCCAGCCAGACAGGTATCCGGACGGCGACCCAGTACTTC.

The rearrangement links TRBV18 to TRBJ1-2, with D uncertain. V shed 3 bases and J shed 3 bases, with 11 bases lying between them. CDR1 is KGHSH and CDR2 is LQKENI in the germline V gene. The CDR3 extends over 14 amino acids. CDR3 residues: CASSPLSEYYGYTF. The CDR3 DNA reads TGTGCCAGCTCACCTCTGTCGGAATACTATGGCTACACCTTC. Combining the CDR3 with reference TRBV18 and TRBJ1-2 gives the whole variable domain NAGVMQNPRHLVRRRGQEARLRCSPMKGHSHVYWYRQLPEEGLKFMVYLQKENIIDESGMPKERFSAEFPKEGPSILRIQQVVRGDSAAYFCASSPLSEYYGYTFGSGTRLTVV.

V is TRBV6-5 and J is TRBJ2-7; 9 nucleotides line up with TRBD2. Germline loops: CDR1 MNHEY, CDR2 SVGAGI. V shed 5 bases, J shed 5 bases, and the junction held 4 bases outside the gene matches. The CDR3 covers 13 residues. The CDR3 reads CASSNSGSDEQYF. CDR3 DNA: TGTGCCAGCAGTAATAGCGGGAGCGACGAGCAGTACTTC.

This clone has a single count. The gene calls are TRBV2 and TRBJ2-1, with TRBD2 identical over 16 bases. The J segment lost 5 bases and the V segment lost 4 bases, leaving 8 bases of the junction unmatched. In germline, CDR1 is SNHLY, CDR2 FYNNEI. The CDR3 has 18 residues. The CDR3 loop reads CASSGPGTSGRAHNEQFF. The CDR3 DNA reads TGTGCCAGCAGTGGCCCCGGGACTAGCGGGAGGGCACACAATGAGCAGTTCTTC.